The T cell receptor (beta chain) described here comes from a study of cytomegalovirus exposure and HLA in healthy donors. Assay: immunoSEQ multiplex PCR; the TCRdb copy retains only in-frame clones and omits some. The repertoire includes some 140,000 clones, roughly 79% of them detected once, and about 32% sits in the top ten. Deletions cut 6 bases from V and 1 base from J, with 11 bases between. The CDR3 has 14 amino acids. Germline V gene sequence: CDR1 MNHEY, CDR2 SVGAGI. Regarding the study as a whole: It was 164 TCR beta chains that were listed as cytomegalovirus-associated.

To note about this clone: The antigen is not known.

The material sequenced was PBMCs. The receptor was derived from a man aged 30 to 39 in good health and CMV-seropositive. The chain has TRBV6-5 and TRBJ2-3; TRBD2 might be the D (5 bases). This CDR3 is CASSRRGGTDTQYF. CDR3 in DNA: TGTGCCAGCAGCAGACGGGGTGGCACAGATACGCAGTATTTT.